This T cell receptor (beta chain) was obtained from a study of type 1 regulatory T cells. TCRdb analysed the reads with MiXCR anew, one entry per CDR3 protein. The sample lists just under 65,000 distinct CDR3 sequences, almost 50% occurring once. On this clonotype: Its specificity is unknown.

The germline V and J ends were trimmed by 4 bases and 5 bases, with 16 bases remaining between them. The CDR3 sequence is 14 residues long. Germline loops: CDR1 SGHRS, CDR2 YFSETQ. The TCR comes from a human donor in good health. Material: cultured non-Tr1 T cells, either the whole culture or a sorted T cell fraction (not recorded which). The chain recombines TRBV5-1 with TRBJ2-7; D may be TRBD1 (6 bases). CDR3 amino acids: CASSRHRDAHEQYF. In DNA form, the CDR3 reads TGCGCCAGCAGCCGTCACAGGGACGCCCACGAGCAGTACTTC. Supplemented by reference TRBV5-1 and TRBJ2-7, the full variable domain reads KAGVTQTPRYLIKTRGQQVTLSCSPISGHRSVSWYQQTPGQGLQFLFEYFSETQRNKGNFPGRFSGRQFSNSRSEMNVSTLELGDSALYLCASSRHRDAHEQYFGPGTRLTVT.